Below, 25 T cell receptor beta chains from the same sample are listed, as sequenced in a study of T-cell memory formation after mild COVID-19. TCRdb re-called the 5' RACE reads through MiXCR, storing one row per CDR3 protein. In the table there are about 270,000 distinct CDR3 sequences, 15% to 20% of which are singletons. Material: PBMCs or a T cell subset sorted from them (not recorded which). The source is a man aged 18 to 29 who had mild COVID-19 (a few samples of this study predate the infection). Cell type and time point are not known.

This clonotype was found many times. The V call is TRBV7-6, the J call TRBJ2-7; 12 bases align to TRBD2. V lost 5 bases, J lost 0 bases, and 8 bases stayed unmatched. The germline V gene encodes CDR1 SGHVS and CDR2 FNYEAQ. The CDR3 length is 17 residues. CDR3 sequence reads: CASSPLLTSGGSYEQYF. The CDR3 bases are TGTGCCAGCAGCCCGCTGCTGACTAGCGGGGGCTCCTACGAGCAGTACTTC.

This rearrangement joins TRBV24-1 to TRBJ2-2; D not certain. Germline V gene sequence: CDR1 KGHDR, CDR2 SFDVKD. V dropped 6 bases and J dropped 1 base, with 8 bases sitting between them. The CDR3 is made up of 14 amino acids. Written as DNA, the CDR3 is TGTGCCACCAGTTCACAGTTGAACACCGGGGAGCTGTTTTTT. Its protein is CATSSQLNTGELFF.

This clonotype came up a few times. The chain links TRBV7-9 to TRBJ2-7, with D perhaps assigned TRBD1 or TRBD2 (5 bases each). V dropped 5 bases and J dropped 0 bases, with 17 bases sitting between them. Germline-derived CDR1 and CDR2 are SEHNR and FQNEAQ (reference sequence). This CDR3 is 16 amino acids long. CDR3 amino acids: CASSPPGPQSSYEQYV. CDR3 sequence (DNA): TGTGCCAGCAGCCCACCGGGACCCCAAAGCTCCTACGAGCAGTACGTC.

This clonotype turned up a few times. The chain has TRBV5-1 and TRBJ1-2; no definite D call. The CDR3 extends over 13 amino acids. Trimming cost V 1 base and J 1 base, with 5 bases left between them. CDR1 SGHRS and CDR2 YFSETQ come from the germline V gene. The CDR3 reads CASSLNDNYGYTF. The CDR3 DNA reads TGCGCCAGCAGCTTGAACGATAACTATGGCTACACCTTC.

This clonotype was seen only a few times. This chain connects TRBV7-3 to TRBJ2-1; D tentatively reads TRBD1 or TRBD2 (5 bases each). CDR3 size: 13 residues. From germline, CDR1 is SGHTA and CDR2 FQGTGA. V was clipped by 5 bases and J by 8 bases, with 13 bases between them. Written as DNA, the CDR3 is TGTGCCAGCAGCGGGGGTACAGTCGATGAGCAGTTCTTC. Translated, it gives CASSGGTVDEQFF. Filled out from reference TRBV7-3 and TRBJ2-1, the complete variable domain reads GAGVSQTPSNKVTEKGKYVELRCDPISGHTALYWYRQSLGQGPEFLIYFQGTGAADDSGLPNDRFFAVRPEGSVSTLKIQRTERGDSAVYLCASSGGTVDEQFFGPGTRLTVL.

The chain is built from TRBV7-2 and TRBJ1-1, with D maybe TRBD1 (5 bases). The CDR3 sequence is 13 residues long. Germline V CDR1 and CDR2: SGHTA, FQGNSA. V lost 1 base and J lost 11, with 14 bases in between. CDR3 nucleotide sequence: TGTGCCAGCAGCTTAGAATCGGGACGTGGCGCTTTCTTT. Its translation is CASSLESGRGAFF.

In its sample, this clonotype was seen a few times. The gene calls are TRBV29-1 and TRBJ1-1; no firm D call. V gave up 7 bases and J gave up 1 base, with 16 bases separating them. The CDR3 has 14 amino acids. The germline V gene encodes CDR1 SQVTM and CDR2 ANQGSEA. The CDR3 sequence: CSARLRIANTEAFF. The CDR3, as DNA: TGCAGCGCCCGATTGAGAATCGCGAACACTGAAGCTTTCTTT.

V gene TRBV7-2 combines with J gene TRBJ2-1; D possibly corresponds to TRBD2 (5 bases). Germline-derived CDR1 and CDR2 are SGHTA and FQGNSA. Trimming took 4 bases from V and 9 from J, leaving 22 bases between them. This CDR3 is built from 16 residues. The CDR3 loop reads CASSSRPGWASGEQFF. CDR3 coding DNA: TGTGCCAGCAGCTCAAGGCCGGGGTGGGCTTCAGGTGAGCAGTTCTTC.

The rearrangement links TRBV10-3 to TRBJ1-6; D might be TRBD1 (5 bases). CDR3 length: 16 amino acids. In germline, CDR1 is ENHRY, CDR2 SYGVKD. Trimming pared 6 bases from V and 0 bases from J, leaving 12 bases between. CDR3 bases: TGTGCCATCAGCCGGGGCTTGAGCTCCTATAATTCACCCCTCCACTTT. Encoded protein: CAISRGLSSYNSPLHF.

This chain connects TRBV7-6 to TRBJ2-1, with TRBD2 identical over 9 bases. The germline CDR1 and CDR2 sequences are SGHVS and FNYEAQ. The CDR3 contains 12 residues. With V trimmed by 6 bases and J by 12 bases, 6 bases remained unmatched. The CDR3 nucleotides are TGTGCCAGCAGTTTTAGCGGGGGCGGGCAGTTCTTC. Its protein is CASSFSGGGQFF.

This chain uses TRBV29-1 with TRBJ1-4; D is undetermined. CDR1 and CDR2 from the germline V gene are SQVTM and ANQGSEA. V dropped 4 bases and J dropped 7 bases, with 16 bases sitting between them. The CDR3 spans 14 residues. The CDR3 bases are TGCAGCGTTGGGTTTGCGGGCGCGGGTGAAAAACTGTTTTTT. Translated, it gives CSVGFAGAGEKLFF. Full variable domain (rest looked up from reference TRBV29-1 and TRBJ1-4): SAVISQKPSRDICQRGTSLTIQCQVDSQVTMMFWYRQQPGQSLTLIATANQGSEATYESGFVIDKFPISRPNLTFSTLTVSNMSPEDSSIYLCSVGFAGAGEKLFFGSGTQLSVL.

The sample holds a few counts of this clonotype. J is TRBJ2-5 and V is TRBV5-1; TRBD1 agrees at 9 bases. The CDR3 is made up of 15 amino acids. V lost 3 bases, J lost 4 bases, and 7 bases stayed unmatched. CDR1 is SGHRS, CDR2 YFSETQ, per germline. Here the CDR3 reads CASSWTGTGRETQYF. In nucleotides, the CDR3 is TGCGCCAGCAGCTGGACCGGGACAGGGAGAGAGACCCAGTACTTC.

This clonotype has just a few counts. The gene calls are TRBV6-6 and TRBJ1-2; D possibly corresponds to TRBD1 (6 bases). V dropped 6 bases and J dropped 0 bases, with 11 bases sitting between them. This CDR3 region has 14 residues. Germline V gene lookup returns CDR1 MNHNY and CDR2 SVGAGI (reference sequence). CDR3 nucleotide sequence: TGTGCCAGCAGCCACGGGACAACTAACTATGGCTACACCTTC. It translates to CASSHGTTNYGYTF.

This clonotype was found many times. This sequence joins TRBV5-1 and TRBJ1-4; 11 nucleotides line up with TRBD1. The CDR3 totals 15 residues. Trimming removed 0 bases from V and 7 bases from J; junction bases left unmatched: 2. The germline CDR1 and CDR2 sequences are SGHRS and YFSETQ. Here the CDR3 DNA reads TGCGCCAGCAGCTTGGTCGGGACAGGGGGTGAAAAACTGTTTTTT. It specifies CASSLVGTGGEKLFF.

This clonotype came up a few times. The CDR3 region is CSASNRGPSNEQFF. The DNA for the CDR3 is TGCAGTGCTAGTAACAGGGGCCCCAGCAATGAGCAGTTCTTC. The J gene is TRBJ2-1, the V gene TRBV20-1; 7 bases match TRBD1. Losses at the gene ends were 3 bases for V and 6 bases for J; bases not matched to a gene: 8. CDR1 is DFQATT, CDR2 SNEGSKA, per germline (reference sequence). This CDR3 spans 14 amino acids.

The chain uses TRBV18 and TRBJ2-7; 7 bases are shared with TRBD1. The junction had 11 bases not matched to a gene; V was cut back by 0 bases and J by 3 bases. Germline V gene data show CDR1 as KGHSH and CDR2 as LQKENI. This CDR3 spans 17 amino acids. The CDR3 DNA reads as TGTGCCAGCTCACCACCGGGGACAGCCCCCCCTCGCTACGAGCAGTACTTC. The encoded protein is CASSPPGTAPPRYEQYF. The variable domain in full, with the rest retrieved from reference TRBV18 and TRBJ2-7, is NAGVMQNPRHLVRRRGQEARLRCSPMKGHSHVYWYRQLPEEGLKFMVYLQKENIIDESGMPKERFSAEFPKEGPSILRIQQVVRGDSAAYFCASSPPGTAPPRYEQYFGPGTRLTVT.

The gene calls are TRBV5-4 and TRBJ2-1; no firm D call. The CDR3 covers 12 residues. The germline V and J ends were trimmed by 5 bases and 9 bases, with 12 bases remaining between them. CDR1 is SGHNT and CDR2 is YYREEE in the germline V gene (reference sequence). CDR3 residues: CASSGLSSEQFF. The CDR3 nucleotides are TGTGCCAGCAGTGGGCTCTCAAGTGAGCAGTTCTTC.

V is TRBV12-3 or TRBV12-4 and J is TRBJ2-3; 8 bases agree with TRBD2. CDR3 length: 15 amino acids. J lost 6 bases, V lost 4 bases, and 9 bases had no gene match. The CDR3 protein is CASSSQRGRLDTQYF. CDR3 in DNA: TGTGCCAGCAGTTCCCAGCGGGGGAGGTTGGATACGCAGTATTTT.

The rearrangement uses TRBV15 and TRBJ2-5, with 9 nucleotides matching TRBD2. The CDR3 contains 15 residues. V shed 1 base, J shed 5 bases, and the junction held 5 bases outside the gene matches. The germline gives CDR1 LNHNV, CDR2 YYDKDF (reference sequence). The CDR3 DNA reads as TGTGCCACCAGCAGAGTAGCGGGGGCGACGGAGACCCAGTACTTC. The encoded protein is CATSRVAGATETQYF.

This chain links TRBV12-3 or TRBV12-4 with TRBJ2-4, with TRBD2 identical over 10 bases. CDR3 length: 17 residues. V lost 6 bases to trimming and J lost 1 base; unmatched junction nucleotides: 9. CDR3 DNA: TGTGCCAGCAGCTTCTGGAGGGGACTAGCGGCCAAAAACATTCAGTACTTC. Residues: CASSFWRGLAAKNIQYF.

CDR3 DNA: TGTGCCTCTGGGTCGGGGGGGGCTGAGACCCAGTACTTC. This translates into CASGSGGAETQYF. This chain uses TRBV6-6 with TRBJ2-5; 8 bases line up with TRBD2. Germline V lookup: CDR1 MNHNY, CDR2 SVGAGI (reference sequence). Trimming at V came to 11 bases and at J to 5 bases, leaving 10 bases not matched to a gene. This CDR3 comprises 13 residues.

This clonotype was seen only a few times. The chain joins TRBV5-1 to TRBJ2-1, with D possibly being TRBD2 (7 bases). Trimming removed 0 bases at V and 10 bases at J, with 14 bases between. The germline V gene has CDR1 SGHRS and CDR2 YFSETQ. The CDR3 spans 14 residues. The CDR3 DNA sequence: TGCGCCAGCAGCTTGGCCCGGGGGGCAGGAGAGCAGTTCTTC. Amino acid sequence: CASSLARGAGEQFF.

This clonotype was seen only a few times. The chain carries TRBV5-4 and TRBJ2-2; perhaps TRBD2 as D (6 bases). V lost 2 bases and J lost 4, with 9 bases in between. The CDR3 sequence is 14 residues long. Per the germline V gene, CDR1 is SGHNT and CDR2 is YYREEE (reference sequence). The CDR3 nucleotides read TGTGCCAGCAGCTTCTTCGGGGGCACCGGGGAGCTGTTTTTT. Its translation: CASSFFGGTGELFF.

In this sample, this clonotype turned up a few times. The CDR3 DNA sequence: TGTGCCAGCCAGACGGTAGAGGGCAAAGGCTACACCTTC. This codes for CASQTVEGKGYTF. The genes are TRBV12-3 or TRBV12-4 and TRBJ1-2; D call uncertain. V lost 8 bases, J lost 8 bases, and 18 bases lay in between. CDR3 length: 13 residues.

J is TRBJ2-5 and V is TRBV7-2; weak D call: TRBD2 (5 bases). Trimming stripped 3 bases from V and 3 bases from J, with 14 bases between. The germline V gene encodes CDR1 SGHTA and CDR2 FQGNSA. The CDR3 runs to 15 residues. The CDR3 sequence: CASSLARVAEETQYF. CDR3 sequence (DNA): TGTGCCAGCAGCTTGGCGCGGGTAGCAGAAGAGACCCAGTACTTC.